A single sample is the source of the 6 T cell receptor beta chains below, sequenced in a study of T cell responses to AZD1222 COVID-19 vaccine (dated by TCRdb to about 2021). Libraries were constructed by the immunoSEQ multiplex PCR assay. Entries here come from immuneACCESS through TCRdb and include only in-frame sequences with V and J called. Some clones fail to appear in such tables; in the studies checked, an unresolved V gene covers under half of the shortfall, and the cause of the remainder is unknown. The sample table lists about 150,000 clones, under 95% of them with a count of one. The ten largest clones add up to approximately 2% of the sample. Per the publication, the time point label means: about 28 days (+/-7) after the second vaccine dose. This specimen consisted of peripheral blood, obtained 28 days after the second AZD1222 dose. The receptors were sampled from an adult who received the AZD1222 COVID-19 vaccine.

The CDR3 reads CASSIGGRGDTQYF. For the CDR3, the DNA is TGTGCCAGTAGTATCGGGGGAAGGGGAGATACGCAGTATTTT. The genes are TRBV19 and TRBJ2-3, with D possibly being TRBD2 (6 bases). This CDR3 is built from 14 residues. CDR1 and CDR2 from the germline V gene are LNHDA and SQIVND (reference sequence). V shed 3 bases and J shed 5 bases, with 12 bases lying between them.

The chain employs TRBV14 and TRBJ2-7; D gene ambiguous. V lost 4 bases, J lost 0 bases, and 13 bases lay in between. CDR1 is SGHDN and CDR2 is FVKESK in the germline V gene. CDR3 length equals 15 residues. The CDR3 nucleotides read TGTGCCAGCAGCCGTATAGGACGGAGCTCCTACGAGCAGTACTTC. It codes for CASSRIGRSSYEQYF.

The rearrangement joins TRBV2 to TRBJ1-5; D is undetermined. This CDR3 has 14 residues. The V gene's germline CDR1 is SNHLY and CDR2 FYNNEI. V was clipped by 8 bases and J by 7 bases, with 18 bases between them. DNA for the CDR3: TGTGCCAGCGGCGACACGCAAAACCCCCAGCCCCAGCATTTT. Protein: CASGDTQNPQPQHF.

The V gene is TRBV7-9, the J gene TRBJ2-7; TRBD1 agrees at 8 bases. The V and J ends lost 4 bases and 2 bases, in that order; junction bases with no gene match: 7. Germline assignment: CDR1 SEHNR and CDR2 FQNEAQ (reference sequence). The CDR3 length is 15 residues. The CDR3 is CASSSTGTGTYEQYF. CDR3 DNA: TGTGCCAGCAGCTCAACCGGGACAGGAACCTACGAGCAGTACTTC.

The CDR3 DNA sequence: TGTGCCAGCAAACCTGGGGGGGGTACTGAAGCTTTCTTT. Protein: CASKPGGGTEAFF. The gene calls are TRBV2 and TRBJ1-1; a weak D match, TRBD1 (5 bases). Germline V CDR1 and CDR2: SNHLY, FYNNEI. Between the trimmed V and J ends, which lost 7 bases and 5 bases, there was a span of 14 bases. There are 13 residues in the CDR3.

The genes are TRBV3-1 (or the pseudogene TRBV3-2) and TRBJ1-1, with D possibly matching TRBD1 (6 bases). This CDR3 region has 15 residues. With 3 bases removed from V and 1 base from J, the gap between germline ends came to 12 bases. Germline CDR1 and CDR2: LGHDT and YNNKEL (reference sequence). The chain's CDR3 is CASSHRTATNTEAFF. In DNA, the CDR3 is TGTGCCAGCAGCCATAGGACAGCGACGAACACTGAAGCTTTCTTT.